This T cell receptor (beta chain) was found in a study of blood T cell repertoires in COVID-19. Study as a whole: Sources were T cells, B-cell-depleted T cells, or PBMCs; the material itself was cDNA or gDNA.

Produced via immunoSEQ multiplex PCR; TCRdb's table is partial and in-frame only. The sample shows 200,000 to 300,000 clones, 70% to 90% of them seen only once. Sequenced input: peripheral blood. This TCR derives from a woman between 40 and 50 years old with acute or convalescent COVID-19.

This chain's CDR3 is CASRRPVERETQYF. The CDR3 DNA reads as TGTGCCAGCAGGCGGCCTGTCGAACGGGAGACCCAGTACTTC. The chain is built from TRBV6-5 and TRBJ2-5; unclear D gene. The CDR3 runs to 14 residues. The germline V gene encodes CDR1 MNHEY and CDR2 SVGAGI. The V end was cut by 6 bases, the J end by 5 bases, with 16 bases between.